These 17 T cell receptor beta chains were all obtained from the same sample, sequenced in a study of blood T cell repertoires in COVID-19 (dated by TCRdb to about 2020). Library creation used the immunoSEQ multiplex PCR assay. TCRdb carries this immuneACCESS record with in-frame sequences only. Its versions omit some clonotypes, under half of them owing to an unresolved V gene in the studies checked, with the rest unexplained. Across this sample there are some 240,000 clones, with around three quarters seen only once. Around 7.3% of the sample is in the top ten clones. Sequencing was done on a sample of peripheral blood. These receptor sequences come from a woman between 65 and 79 years old with acute or convalescent COVID-19.

The genes are TRBV7-8 and TRBJ2-2, with D hard to call. Trimming shortened V by 2 bases and J by 6 bases, and 10 bases separated the two germline ends. The CDR3 extends over 14 amino acids. The germline CDR1 and CDR2 sequences are SGHVS and FQNEAQ. Here the CDR3 DNA reads TGTGCCAGCAGCTTAACTGTTATCCCCGGGGAGCTGTTTTTT. This sequence encodes CASSLTVIPGELFF.

The J gene is TRBJ2-7, the V gene TRBV9; 8 nucleotides line up with TRBD1. V shed 4 bases and J 5 bases; nucleotides not matched to a gene: 8. This CDR3 is built from 14 residues. Germline V CDR1 and CDR2: SGDLS, YYNGEE. CDR3 DNA sequence: TGTGCCAGCAGCTTGAGGACAGGGCAGGACGAGCAGTACTTC. The encoded protein is CASSLRTGQDEQYF.

The chain employs TRBV10-3 and TRBJ2-3; tentative D call: TRBD2 (5 bases). CDR3 size: 12 residues. The germline V gene has CDR1 ENHRY and CDR2 SYGVKD. Trimming took 5 bases from V and 7 from J, leaving 10 bases between them. The chain's CDR3 is CAISTDSYTQYF. CDR3 bases: TGTGCCATCAGTACGGACTCCTATACGCAGTATTTT.

V gene TRBV29-1 combines with J gene TRBJ1-2; no clear D gene. Per the germline V gene, CDR1 is SQVTM and CDR2 is ANQGSEA. Trimming took 2 bases from V and 1 from J, leaving 8 bases between them. This CDR3 has 13 residues. CDR3 DNA: TGCAGCGTTGAATTCAGTATTAACTATGGCTACACCTTC. Translation gives CSVEFSINYGYTF.

DNA for the CDR3: TGTGCCAGCAGTTTATCGCGAGGGTTTGGTCAGCCCCAGCATTTT. It specifies CASSLSRGFGQPQHF. This chain uses TRBV27 with TRBJ1-5; no clear D gene. The germline gives CDR1 MNHEY, CDR2 SMNVEV (reference sequence). The CDR3 runs to 15 residues. V was pared by 0 bases and J by 6 bases, with 12 bases between.

The V call is TRBV2, the J call TRBJ2-1; D gene ambiguous. V was shortened by 1 base and J by 0 bases, with 4 bases between the two germline ends. Germline V lookup: CDR1 SNHLY, CDR2 FYNNEI. This CDR3 has 14 amino acids. CDR3 in DNA: TGTGCCAGCAGTGAAGACAGCTCCTACAATGAGCAGTTCTTC. It translates to CASSEDSSYNEQFF.

This clone has just a few counts. The gene calls are TRBV30 and TRBJ2-5, with TRBD2 matching over 7 bases. CDR3 length equals 19 residues. The J segment lost 5 bases and the V segment lost 0 bases, leaving 21 bases of the junction unmatched. The V gene's germline CDR1 is GTSNPN and CDR2 SVGIG (reference sequence). CDR3 amino acids: CAWSVRRTLRRGIGETQYF. CDR3 sequence (DNA): TGTGCCTGGAGTGTAAGGCGTACTTTGAGGCGGGGGATCGGGGAGACCCAGTACTTC.

The genes are TRBV6-5 and TRBJ1-5, with D possibly being TRBD1 (5 bases). This CDR3 comprises 12 residues. Trimming took off 8 bases at V and 6 bases at J, with 11 bases between the two ends. CDR1 is MNHEY and CDR2 is SVGAGI in the germline V gene. The CDR3 DNA reads TGTGCCAGCTGCGGGGACGGTCAGCCCCAGCATTTT. This sequence encodes CASCGDGQPQHF.

The chain couples TRBV11-2 to TRBJ2-3; 7 bases agree with TRBD2. V was pared by 2 bases and J by 1 base, with 6 bases of the junction left unmatched. In germline, CDR1 is SGHAT, CDR2 FQNNGV. The CDR3 covers 16 residues. CDR3 in amino acids: CASSLSPTSGTDTQYF. The DNA for the CDR3 is TGTGCCAGCAGCTTATCGCCTACTAGCGGCACAGATACGCAGTATTTT.

The rearrangement uses TRBV18 and TRBJ2-7; TRBD1 might be the D (5 bases). The germline V and J ends were trimmed by 3 bases and 4 bases, with 10 bases remaining between them. The CDR3 length is 13 residues. In germline, CDR1 is KGHSH, CDR2 LQKENI. The CDR3 nucleotides read TGTGCCAGCTCACCGCAGGGTAAATACGAGCAGTACTTC. Protein product: CASSPQGKYEQYF.

The chain links TRBV5-5 to TRBJ1-2, with 8 nucleotides matching TRBD1. V lost 4 bases, J lost 5 bases, and 7 bases stayed unmatched. The CDR3 runs to 14 residues. Germline V gene sequence: CDR1 SGHKS, CDR2 YYEKEE (reference sequence). Here the CDR3 DNA reads TGTGCCAGCAGCCAGGGACAGGAGGGGTATGGCTACACCTTC. As protein: CASSQGQEGYGYTF.

This clone is labeled large. The rearrangement joins TRBV7-9 to TRBJ2-1; 10 bases map to TRBD1. The length of the CDR3 is 16 residues. With 3 bases clipped from V and 8 bases from J, the junction kept 10 bases outside the gene matches. Per germline, CDR1 SEHNR and CDR2 FQNEAQ (reference sequence). The CDR3 DNA reads TGTGCCAGCAGCTTGGTGGGACAGGGGATGTCCGATGAGCAGTTCTTC. The encoded protein is CASSLVGQGMSDEQFF. The whole variable domain, filled in from reference TRBV7-9 and TRBJ2-1, reads DTGVSQNPRHKITKRGQNVTFRCDPISEHNRLYWYRQTLGQGPEFLTYFQNEAQLEKSRLLSDRFSAERPKGSFSTLEIQRTEQGDSAMYLCASSLVGQGMSDEQFFGPGTRLTVL.

This chain connects TRBV5-1 to TRBJ1-1; D remains unclear. CDR1 and CDR2 from the germline V gene are SGHRS and YFSETQ. Trimming pared 5 bases from V and 5 bases from J, leaving 7 bases between. The CDR3 runs to 11 residues. The CDR3 nucleotides are TGCGCCAGCAGGGCGGAGACTGAAGCTTTCTTT. It translates to CASRAETEAFF.

V usage is TRBV14 and J usage is TRBJ2-3, with D perhaps TRBD1 (5 bases). Germline V gene data show CDR1 as SGHDN and CDR2 as FVKESK. The V gene lost 5 bases and the J gene lost 1 base, with 7 bases spanning the gap. There are 13 residues in the CDR3. CDR3 bases: TGTGCCAGCAGCTTGGGGCGCACAGATACGCAGTATTTT. Amino acids: CASSLGRTDTQYF.

The chain couples TRBV19 to TRBJ1-4, with D tentatively TRBD1 (6 bases). V was pared by 5 bases and J by 2 bases, with 12 bases between. Germline loops: CDR1 LNHDA, CDR2 SQIVND (reference sequence). The CDR3 runs 15 residues. Written as DNA, the CDR3 is TGTGCCAGTAGTGTCCAGGGGCTGACTAATGAAAAACTGTTTTTT. Its translation is CASSVQGLTNEKLFF.

CDR3 DNA: TGTGCCAGCAGCGTAGACGGCACAGGGCCCGCAACTAATGAAAAACTGTTTTTT. It specifies CASSVDGTGPATNEKLFF. The chain couples TRBV9 to TRBJ1-4; D perhaps matches TRBD1 (6 bases). The germline CDR1 and CDR2 sequences are SGDLS and YYNGEE. V lost 0 bases, J lost 0 bases, and 15 bases lay in between. This CDR3 is 18 amino acids long.

This clone was seen once. The chain couples TRBV28 to TRBJ1-2; 9 bases map to TRBD1. The trim removed 6 bases at V and 8 bases at J, leaving 7 bases unmatched. CDR3 length: 13 residues. CDR1 and CDR2 (germline): MDHEN, SYDVKM. The CDR3 loop reads CASSPGQGPGYTF. The CDR3 bases are TGTGCCAGCAGCCCAGGACAGGGGCCCGGCTACACCTTC.